This T cell receptor beta chain is drawn from a study of PD-1 blockade in mismatch repair-deficient tumors. Study at large: Patients had some twelve mismatch repair-deficient cancer types, all previously treated and progressing. General study findings and limits: Tumor-resident clones, often undetectable pretreatment in blood, expanded then contracted after pembrolizumab.

Generated by immunoSEQ multiplex PCR, the TCRdb table keeps only in-frame clones and is missing some. The table records 100,000 to 150,000 clones, roughly 90% of them present only once. Remarks on this clone: Its antigen is as yet unknown.

Mismatch repair deficiency was confirmed in all patients, by PCR or immunohistochemistry. A few pembrolizumab responders had their TCRs sequenced. The TCR originated in an adult with mismatch repair-deficient cancer. The specimen was peripheral blood, collected 70 to 73 weeks after starting pembrolizumab.

The chain's CDR3 is CASSLRNRGETQYF. In DNA, the CDR3 is TGTGCCAGCAGCTTAAGGAATCGAGGAGAGACCCAGTACTTC. The chain has TRBV13 and TRBJ2-5; D is ambiguous. CDR1 is PRHDT, CDR2 FYEKMQ, per germline (reference sequence). Between the trimmed V and J ends, which lost 2 bases and 4 bases, there was a span of 11 bases. CDR3 length: 14 residues.